These 10 T cell receptor beta chains came from one sample sequenced in a study of blood T cell repertoires in COVID-19. Clones were read by immunoSEQ multiplex PCR, and TCRdb kept only the in-frame ones, dropping some. The sample has some 170,000 clones; roughly 84% are singletons. Specimen: peripheral blood. Source of these receptors: a man in his forties or fifties with acute or convalescent COVID-19.

DNA of the CDR3: TGCAGCGTTGACGGGACAGGGGTTCACGAGCAGTACTTC. Its translation is CSVDGTGVHEQYF. This rearrangement joins TRBV29-1 to TRBJ2-7; TRBD1 agrees at 10 bases. Germline V gene data show CDR1 as SQVTM and CDR2 as ANQGSEA. V dropped 3 bases and J dropped 5; count of bases not matched to a gene: 4. The CDR3 is 13 amino acids.

This rearrangement joins TRBV4-2 to TRBJ1-5; D is uncertain. Per germline, CDR1 LGHNA and CDR2 YNFKEQ. The V end was cut by 1 base, the J end by 3 bases, with 10 bases between. This CDR3 spans 15 amino acids. The CDR3 region has the DNA TGTGCCAGCAGCCAAGGGGAGGGTTACAATCAGCCCCAGCATTTT. Amino acid sequence: CASSQGEGYNQPQHF.

This sequence joins TRBV7-2 and TRBJ2-7; 8 bases map to TRBD1. V dropped 3 bases and J dropped 3; count of bases not matched to a gene: 10. The CDR3 contains 16 residues. Germline V lookup: CDR1 SGHTA, CDR2 FQGNSA. CDR3 sequence: CASSFRSDRALYEQYF. The CDR3 DNA sequence: TGTGCCAGCAGCTTCAGGTCGGACAGGGCCCTCTACGAGCAGTACTTC.

This clone turned up a few times. This chain joins TRBV19 and TRBJ2-1, with D possibly being TRBD1 (6 bases). Deletions cut 6 bases from V and 8 bases from J, with 14 bases between. Per germline, CDR1 LNHDA and CDR2 SQIVND (reference sequence). The length of the CDR3 is 13 residues. CDR3 in DNA: TGTGCCAGTAGCCAAATCACAGGGTATGAGCAGTTCTTC. It translates to CASSQITGYEQFF.

The sample holds a few counts of this clone. The chain joins TRBV11-2 to TRBJ1-3; 8 nucleotides align to TRBD1. Germline CDR1 reads SGHAT; CDR2 reads FQNNGV. The CDR3 covers 16 residues. The junction had 7 bases not matched to a gene; V was cut back by 2 bases and J by 4 bases. As DNA, the CDR3 is TGTGCCAGCAGCTTAAATCCAGGGGGCATAGGAAACACCATATATTTT. It translates to CASSLNPGGIGNTIYF.

CDR3: CASSWERARSGYEQYF. CDR3 nucleotides: TGTGCCAGCAGCTGGGAGAGGGCGAGGAGTGGGTACGAGCAGTACTTC. V is TRBV5-4 and J is TRBJ2-7; D perhaps matches TRBD2 (5 bases). The CDR3 spans 16 residues. Trimming removed 3 bases at V and 4 bases at J, with 20 bases between. Germline CDR1 is SGHNT and CDR2 is YYREEE (reference sequence).

This chain joins TRBV19 and TRBJ1-5; tentative D call: TRBD1 (5 bases). The length of the CDR3 is 15 residues. V was clipped by 3 bases and J by 4 bases, with 13 bases between them. The germline V gene has CDR1 LNHDA and CDR2 SQIVND (reference sequence). The CDR3 is CASSMFQGRNQPQHF. The DNA of the CDR3 is TGTGCCAGTAGTATGTTCCAGGGAAGGAATCAGCCCCAGCATTTT. The full variable domain, rest sourced from reference TRBV19 and TRBJ1-5, is DGGITQSPKYLFRKEGQNVTLSCEQNLNHDAMYWYRQDPGQGLRLIYYSQIVNDFQKGDIAEGYSVSREKKESFPLTVTSAQKNPTAFYLCASSMFQGRNQPQHFGDGTRLSIL.

The chain couples TRBV11-3 to TRBJ1-3; a possible D gene is TRBD1 (6 bases). The CDR3 runs 15 residues. The V and J ends lost 2 bases and 1 base respectively, with 9 bases between them. Germline V lookup: CDR1 SGHNT, CDR2 YENEEA. CDR3: CASSLRTGSGNTIYF. CDR3 DNA sequence: TGTGCCAGCAGCTTACGAACAGGGTCTGGAAACACCATATATTTT.

As concerns this clone: The junction does not match germline at one end; this may be a read error. J is TRBJ2-1 and V is TRBV7-9, with TRBD2 as a possible D gene (5 bases). This CDR3 contains 10 residues. CDR1 is SEHNR and CDR2 is FQNEAQ in the germline V gene (reference sequence). The CDR3 region has the DNA TGCGGCATCGGGGAAAATGAGCAGTTCTTC. This gives the protein CGIGENEQFF.

This rearrangement joins TRBV5-1 to TRBJ2-7, with 8 positions matching TRBD1. The CDR3 spans 15 residues. V was pared by 4 bases and J by 7 bases, with 13 bases of the junction left unmatched. CDR1 is SGHRS and CDR2 is YFSETQ in the germline V gene. Written as DNA, the CDR3 is TGCGCCAGCAGCCCGCGGACAGGGACGTTCGGGGAGCAGTACTTC. Protein: CASSPRTGTFGEQYF.